Listed below are T cell receptor beta chains from one sample, sequenced in a study of CD8+ T cells in alopecia areata. The method was immunoSEQ multiplex PCR; TCRdb's version includes in-frame clones alone and lacks a portion of them. The sample contains about 190,000 clones, 50% to 60% of which appear only once. This sample comprised CD4+ T cells sorted from blood, obtained at week 4, from a patient treated with tofacitinib. These receptors were obtained from a human donor with alopecia areata. The CDR3 runs from the conserved cysteine through the conserved F or W. The order of the fields is D gene, J gene, clone size, V gene, CDR3 DNA, CDR3 protein. A D gene is named only where the DNA matches it firmly. Expanded clones get a size class; other rows say once, few or many, or leave the size out.

D: NA
J: TRBJ2-3
size: once
V: TRBV29-1
DNA: TGCAGCGGACGACTGCTCACAGATACGCAGTATTTT
CDR3: CSGRLLTDTQYF

D: TRBD1
J: TRBJ2-3
size: few
V: TRBV5-1
DNA: TGCGCCAGCAGCCGCCTCGGACAGGGGGCAACAGATACGCAGTATTTT
CDR3: CASSRLGQGATDTQYF

D: NA
J: TRBJ1-5
size: many
V: TRBV28
DNA: TGTGCCAGCAGGCGGGACGGGTCGGGTCAGCCCCAGCATTTT
CDR3: CASRRDGSGQPQHF

D: NA
J: TRBJ2-7
size: few
V: TRBV4-1
DNA: TGCGCCAGCAGCCCCCCTTTCGGTATCGAGCAGTACTTC
CDR3: CASSPPFGIEQYF

D: TRBD1
J: TRBJ2-4
size: NA
V: TRBV29-1
DNA: TGCAGCGTTGAGAAGGGGGCTGAAAACATTCAGTACTTC
CDR3: CSVEKGAENIQYF

D: NA
J: TRBJ2-7
size: NA
V: TRBV18
DNA: TGTGCCAGCTCACCACTGAGTTTTCTCCAGGGCTCCTACGAGCAGTACTTC
CDR3: CASSPLSFLQGSYEQYF

D: NA
J: TRBJ2-2
size: NA
V: TRBV29-1
DNA: TGCAGCGTTCGGGGCCAAGCCGGGGAGCTGTTTTTT
CDR3: CSVRGQAGELFF

D: TRBD2
J: TRBJ2-1
size: NA
V: TRBV6-5
DNA: TGTGCCACCTCCCCCTGGGAGGGCTCCTACAATGAGCAGTTCTTC
CDR3: CATSPWEGSYNEQFF

D: NA
J: TRBJ1-2
size: NA
V: TRBV4-1
DNA: TGCGCCAGCAGCCAACCGGGCACCGCTAACTATGGCTACACCTTC
CDR3: CASSQPGTANYGYTF

D: NA
J: TRBJ2-7
size: NA
V: TRBV7-8
DNA: TGTGCCAGCAGCTTAGTGGGCACGCGAGTAGAGCAGTACTTC
CDR3: CASSLVGTRVEQYF

D: NA
J: TRBJ2-7
size: few
V: TRBV7-2
DNA: TGTGCCAGCAGCGCAAGGGTTGCCTACGAGCAGTACTTC
CDR3: CASSARVAYEQYF

D: TRBD1
J: TRBJ2-6
size: NA
V: TRBV15
DNA: TGTGCCACCAGCACCGGGACAGAAGACGTCCTGACTTTC
CDR3: CATSTGTEDVLTF